This T cell receptor beta chain derives from a study of STAT5B mutations in CD4+ large granular lymphocyte leukemia. This clone was detected once. The CDR3 has 16 residues. In germline, CDR1 is SEHNR, CDR2 FQNEAQ (reference sequence). The V gene lost 5 bases and the J gene lost 0 bases, with 15 bases spanning the gap. The survey-level immunoSEQ assay was used. This table comes from immunoSEQ multiplex PCR, and its TCRdb copy is limited to in-frame clones, with some not included. The table has tens of thousands of clones, roughly 87% seen once. The chain couples TRBV7-9 to TRBJ2-3; possible D gene TRBD2, 6 bases. This TCR derives from a human donor in good health. Material for sequencing was CD4+ T cells from blood buffy coats. CDR3 amino acids: CASSPRRGTSTDTQYF. As DNA, the CDR3 is TGTGCCAGCAGCCCGCGGCGAGGGACTAGCACAGATACGCAGTATTTT. Based on the CDR3 plus reference TRBV7-9 and TRBJ2-3, the full variable domain is DTGVSQNPRHKITKRGQNVTFRCDPISEHNRLYWYRQTLGQGPEFLTYFQNEAQLEKSRLLSDRFSAERPKGSFSTLEIQRTEQGDSAMYLCASSPRRGTSTDTQYFGPGTRLTVL.